Listed here are 28 T cell receptor beta chains from one sample, sequenced in a study of blood T cell repertoires in COVID-19. Method: immunoSEQ multiplex PCR; TCRdb's copy keeps in-frame clones and lacks some. This sample yields approximately 450,000 clones, of which 75% to 90% are seen a single time; 1% to 1.3% belongs to the top ten. The sequenced material came from PBMCs or T cells enriched from blood (not recorded which). These receptors were taken from a man aged 30 to 45 who had recovered from COVID-19.

The chain joins TRBV11-2 to TRBJ1-1; TRBD1 might be the D (5 bases). CDR1 is SGHAT, CDR2 FQNNGV, per germline. The CDR3 contains 16 residues. Between the trimmed V and J ends, which lost 1 base and 4 bases, there was a span of 16 bases. Written as DNA, the CDR3 is TGTGCCAGCAGCTTAGTAGGGTGGGGGGGGACCACTGAAGCTTTCTTT. As protein: CASSLVGWGGTTEAFF.

This chain links TRBV4-1 with TRBJ1-1; D possibly corresponds to TRBD1 (6 bases). CDR1 is MGHRA and CDR2 is YSYEKL in the germline V gene. This CDR3 spans 15 amino acids. V was cut by 4 bases and J by 4 bases, with 16 bases left in between. In DNA, the CDR3 is TGCGCCAGCAGCCCGAGACGGGGGGCAGGCACTGAAGCTTTCTTT. It is translated as CASSPRRGAGTEAFF.

This clone was recorded once. The V and J genes are TRBV19 and TRBJ1-5, with TRBD1 as a possible D gene (6 bases). The CDR3 is 15 amino acids. Trimming stripped 7 bases from V and 4 bases from J, with 17 bases between. In germline, CDR1 is LNHDA, CDR2 SQIVND (reference sequence). CDR3 region: CASTSTGKGNQPQHF. The CDR3 bases are TGTGCCAGTACCTCAACAGGGAAGGGGAATCAGCCCCAGCATTTT.

This clone was seen more than once but under ten times. This chain links TRBV9 with TRBJ1-1, with TRBD1 matching 9 bases. The CDR3 totals 16 residues. V gave up 0 bases and J gave up 6 bases; unmatched junction bases: 9. Per germline, CDR1 SGDLS and CDR2 YYNGEE. The CDR3 loop reads CASSVGPGTGHSEAFF. CDR3 coding DNA: TGTGCCAGCAGCGTAGGCCCGGGGACAGGGCACTCTGAAGCTTTCTTT. The variable domain in full, with the rest retrieved from reference TRBV9 and TRBJ1-1, is DSGVTQTPKHLITATGQRVTLRCSPRSGDLSVYWYQQSLDQGLQFLIQYYNGEERAKGNILERFSAQQFPDLHSELNLSSLELGDSALYFCASSVGPGTGHSEAFFGQGTRLTVV.

The CDR3 nucleotides read TGCAGTGCTGGTGTAGCGGGAGGCATCGAACGTGAGCAGTTCTTC. This sequence encodes CSAGVAGGIEREQFF. The V gene is TRBV20-1, the J gene TRBJ2-1; 10 positions match TRBD2. This CDR3 is 15 amino acids long. Germline lookup yields CDR1 DFQATT and CDR2 SNEGSKA (reference sequence). Trimming at V came to 5 bases and at J to 9 bases, leaving 13 bases not matched to a gene.

The chain joins TRBV10-1 to TRBJ2-3, with TRBD2 matching over 11 bases. CDR3 length: 16 residues. The germline V gene encodes CDR1 WNHNN and CDR2 SYGVQD (reference sequence). V trimming: 6 bases; J trimming: 5 bases; junction bases outside the gene matches: 10. DNA for the CDR3: TGCGCCAGCAGCTTGATGATAGCGGGAGGGAAAGATACGCAGTATTTT. It is translated as CASSLMIAGGKDTQYF.

The rearrangement links TRBV5-6 to TRBJ2-5; 10 bases match TRBD2. The CDR3 has 14 amino acids. Germline assignment: CDR1 SGHDT and CDR2 YYEEEE. V shed 4 bases, J shed 4 bases, and the junction held 4 bases outside the gene matches. CDR3 DNA: TGTGCCAGCAGCCCTGGACTAGCGGCAGAGACCCAGTACTTC. Amino acids: CASSPGLAAETQYF.

Only one count was recorded for this clone. The chain recombines TRBV3-1 (or the pseudogene TRBV3-2) with TRBJ1-2, with 10 nucleotides matching TRBD1. Germline-derived CDR1 and CDR2 are LGHDT and YNNKEL (reference sequence). The CDR3 has 14 residues. The V segment lost 0 bases and the J segment 7 bases; nucleotides outside the gene matches: 2. The CDR3 protein is CASSQEGTGVGYTF. DNA for the CDR3: TGTGCCAGCAGCCAAGAAGGGACAGGGGTTGGCTACACCTTC.

This clone has just one count. The rearrangement joins TRBV4-1 to TRBJ2-2; possibly TRBD2 for D (6 bases). This CDR3 has 17 residues. V was pared by 0 bases and J by 1 base, with 12 bases between. Per germline, CDR1 MGHRA and CDR2 YSYEKL. The CDR3, as DNA: TGCGCCAGCAGCCAAGATCGTTGGCGGGGGAACACCGGGGAGCTGTTTTTT. It yields the protein CASSQDRWRGNTGELFF.

The chain carries TRBV28 and TRBJ2-1; no clear D gene. The V gene lost 5 bases and the J gene lost 0 bases, with 5 bases spanning the gap. The CDR3 runs to 13 residues. Germline-derived CDR1 and CDR2 are MDHEN and SYDVKM. Here the CDR3 DNA reads TGTGCCAGCAGTACGAGCTCCTACAATGAGCAGTTCTTC. It codes for CASSTSSYNEQFF.

This clone was found once. This sequence joins TRBV27 and TRBJ2-3, with TRBD2 matching 11 bases. The CDR3 contains 15 residues. V shed 5 bases and J 8 bases; nucleotides not matched to a gene: 9. CDR1 and CDR2 (germline): MNHEY, SMNVEV (reference sequence). CDR3 bases: TGTGCCAGCAGTCCCTCGACTAGCGGGATAGGTACGCAGTATTTT. Its protein is CASSPSTSGIGTQYF.

The genes are TRBV28 and TRBJ1-5; the D is unclear. This CDR3 has 12 amino acids. Germline CDR1 MDHEN, CDR2 SYDVKM. Deletions cut 4 bases from V and 6 bases from J, with 7 bases between. CDR3 coding DNA: TGTGCCAGCAGTTCGGTGAGTCAGCCCCAGCATTTT. Translated: CASSSVSQPQHF.

The chain has TRBV19 and TRBJ1-2, with TRBD1 matching 9 bases. J was trimmed by 6 bases and V by 6 bases; bases with no gene match: 5. This CDR3 is built from 13 residues. Germline V CDR1 and CDR2: LNHDA, SQIVND (reference sequence). CDR3: CASRGQGYNGYTF. CDR3 nucleotide sequence: TGTGCCAGTAGGGGACAGGGCTACAATGGCTACACCTTC.

The chain is built from TRBV11-2 and TRBJ2-7; D not resolved. From germline, CDR1 is SGHAT and CDR2 FQNNGV. V lost 2 bases, J lost 7 bases, and 12 bases lay in between. The CDR3 is 13 residues long. CDR3 nucleotide sequence: TGTGCCAGCAGCTTAAGTCCCGGAGTGGAGCAGTACTTC. Protein sequence: CASSLSPGVEQYF.

This clone came up once. The chain employs TRBV11-2 and TRBJ2-1, with 11 bases that match TRBD2. The J segment lost 8 bases and the V segment lost 6 bases, leaving 3 bases of the junction unmatched. This CDR3 spans 13 amino acids. The V gene's germline CDR1 is SGHAT and CDR2 FQNNGV. CDR3 in amino acids: CASSSGRADEQFF. Here the CDR3 DNA reads TGTGCCAGCAGTAGCGGGAGGGCCGATGAGCAGTTCTTC.

This clone was found once. The chain recombines TRBV12-3 or TRBV12-4 with TRBJ2-5; D unresolved. Trimming took off 6 bases at V and 5 bases at J, with 7 bases between the two ends. The CDR3 sequence is 11 residues long. The DNA of the CDR3 is TGTGCCAGCAGCATCGGGGAGACCCAGTACTTC. Residues: CASSIGETQYF.

The gene calls are TRBV3-1 (or the pseudogene TRBV3-2) and TRBJ2-3; D is uncertain. V was cut by 4 bases and J by 2 bases, with 7 bases left in between. The CDR3 contains 13 residues. Germline V gene sequence: CDR1 LGHDT, CDR2 YNNKEL (reference sequence). The CDR3 sequence: CASSLLDTDTQYF. CDR3 DNA sequence: TGTGCCAGCAGCCTTCTAGACACAGATACGCAGTATTTT.

This clone was seen only once. The V call is TRBV12-5, the J call TRBJ1-3; 12 nucleotides match TRBD1. Germline CDR1 is LGHNT and CDR2 is FRNRAP. V lost 5 bases and J lost 4; bases outside the gene matches: 12. The CDR3 runs 18 residues. The CDR3 sequence is CASGPGQGAASVGNTIYF. CDR3 bases: TGTGCTAGTGGTCCGGGACAGGGGGCGGCCTCGGTAGGAAACACCATATATTTT.

This chain joins TRBV9 and TRBJ2-5, with D possibly being TRBD1 (6 bases). Germline V lookup: CDR1 SGDLS, CDR2 YYNGEE. V was trimmed by 0 bases and J by 2 bases, leaving 8 bases between them. The CDR3 spans 14 residues. CDR3 sequence reads: CASSVGTGQETQYF. DNA of the CDR3: TGTGCCAGCAGCGTAGGCACAGGGCAAGAGACCCAGTACTTC.

The chain employs TRBV30 and TRBJ2-2, with TRBD1 matching over 9 bases. Per germline, CDR1 GTSNPN and CDR2 SVGIG (reference sequence). The CDR3 runs to 13 residues. V was pared by 5 bases and J by 6 bases, with 4 bases of the junction left unmatched. CDR3 sequence: CAWSGQGAGELFF. The DNA of the CDR3 is TGTGCCTGGTCGGGACAGGGCGCCGGGGAGCTGTTTTTT.

This chain connects TRBV6-4 to TRBJ2-5; maybe TRBD2 (6 bases). CDR1 is MRHNA, CDR2 SNTAGT, per germline. The CDR3 loop spans 13 amino acids. V was clipped by 4 bases and J by 5 bases, with 11 bases between them. CDR3 in amino acids: CASSVSGGETQYF. The CDR3 bases are TGTGCCAGCAGTGTTTCTGGGGGGGAGACCCAGTACTTC.

The rearrangement joins TRBV9 to TRBJ2-1; 8 bases map to TRBD2. V was pared by 0 bases and J by 8 bases, with 7 bases of the junction left unmatched. Germline V gives CDR1 SGDLS, CDR2 YYNGEE. The CDR3 covers 15 residues. The CDR3 region has the DNA TGTGCCAGCAGCGTAGCGATTAGCGGGAACGATGAGCAGTTCTTC. Translation: CASSVAISGNDEQFF.

V gene TRBV6-6 combines with J gene TRBJ1-1, with 7 positions matching TRBD1. Germline loops: CDR1 MNHNY, CDR2 SVGAGI (reference sequence). J gave up 1 base and V 4 bases, and 3 bases lay outside the gene matches. CDR3 size: 14 residues. This chain's CDR3 is CASSFRQGNTEAFF. The CDR3 DNA reads TGTGCCAGCAGTTTTAGACAGGGGAACACTGAAGCTTTCTTT.

This chain links TRBV6-5 with TRBJ1-2; D might be TRBD1 (6 bases). The germline V gene encodes CDR1 MNHEY and CDR2 SVGAGI. V was trimmed by 8 bases and J by 8 bases, leaving 21 bases between them. The CDR3 has 14 residues. Written as DNA, the CDR3 is TGTGCCAGCCTTAGGGTACAGGGCATGTCCGGCTACACCTTC. Translated, it gives CASLRVQGMSGYTF.

A single count supports this clone. This sequence joins TRBV27 and TRBJ1-4, with unresolved D. CDR3 size: 15 residues. Per the germline V gene, CDR1 is MNHEY and CDR2 is SMNVEV (reference sequence). Between the trimmed V and J ends, which lost 2 bases and 5 bases, there was a span of 12 bases. CDR3 amino acids: CASSLGSPGNEKLFF. The CDR3 DNA reads as TGTGCCAGCAGTTTAGGGTCGCCCGGGAATGAAAAACTGTTTTTT. Full variable domain (remainder filled in from reference TRBV27 and TRBJ1-4): EAQVTQNPRYLITVTGKKLTVTCSQNMNHEYMSWYRQDPGLGLRQIYYSMNVEVTDKGDVPEGYKVSRKEKRNFPLILESPSPNQTSLYFCASSLGSPGNEKLFFGSGTQLSVL.

The chain uses TRBV5-1 and TRBJ2-5, with 8 bases aligning to TRBD2. Trimming removed 0 bases from V and 5 bases from J; junction bases left unmatched: 9. This CDR3 is built from 16 residues. The V gene's germline CDR1 is SGHRS and CDR2 YFSETQ. In DNA, the CDR3 is TGCGCCAGCAGCTTGGCTCGGATAGCGGGGCTTGAGACCCAGTACTTC. Encoded protein: CASSLARIAGLETQYF.

V gene TRBV5-1 combines with J gene TRBJ2-7; weak D call: TRBD2 (5 bases). V was cut by 4 bases and J by 3 bases, with 11 bases left in between. This CDR3 is built from 13 residues. From germline, CDR1 is SGHRS and CDR2 YFSETQ. This CDR3 is CASSMSGNYEQYF. Here the CDR3 DNA reads TGCGCCAGCAGCATGAGCGGAAACTACGAGCAGTACTTC.

V usage is TRBV14 and J usage is TRBJ1-1; D not certain. Looked up from germline, CDR1 is SGHDN and CDR2 is FVKESK. This CDR3 is 17 amino acids long. V shed 0 bases and J shed 0 bases, with 14 bases lying between them. CDR3 DNA sequence: TGTGCCAGCAGCCAAGAGGTCCGTCGAGGGATGAACACTGAAGCTTTCTTT. This gives the protein CASSQEVRRGMNTEAFF. Together with reference TRBV14 and TRBJ1-1, the CDR3 gives the full variable domain: EAGVTQFPSHSVIEKGQTVTLRCDPISGHDNLYWYRRVMGKEIKFLLHFVKESKQDESGMPNNRFLAERTGGTYSTLKVQPAELEDSGVYFCASSQEVRRGMNTEAFFGQGTRLTVV.